This T cell receptor (beta chain) was obtained from a study of metastatic and nonmetastatic thyroid tumors. By share of the sample, this clone is medium-sized. The V gene lost 4 bases and the J gene lost 4 bases, with 11 bases spanning the gap. Germline assignment: CDR1 KGHSH and CDR2 LQKENI. The CDR3 runs to 14 residues. Thyroid surgery had not been preceded by any treatment in any patient. TCRdb re-analyzed the PCR reads through MiXCR. The sample comprises about 8,100 clones, roughly 24% of which are singletons, and 15% to 19% rests with the top ten. This sequence joins TRBV18 and TRBJ1-3; D not certain. This clonotype was sampled from a female donor with papillary thyroid cancer or a benign thyroid nodule (not recorded which). Some clones in this sample may be carry-over from other donors' samples. The sample was tumor tissue. CDR3 bases: TGTGCCAGCTCACGACGGATGCCGGGAAACACCATATATTTT. Its protein is CASSRRMPGNTIYF.